The clone carrying this T cell receptor beta chain was observed at least ten times. No antigen is known for it. The read terminates 3 residues before the CDR3 end, so the remaining end is supplied by the germline J gene. CVID and control samples used equivalent genomic DNA input. Sequencing used immunoSEQ multiplex PCR; TCRdb keeps in-frame clones, though not all of them. The repertoire consists of approximately 52,000 clones, none detected only once. This record comes from a study of T cell clonality in common variable immunodeficiency. With 0 bases removed from V and 4 bases from J, the gap between germline ends came to 13 bases. This CDR3 has 16 amino acids. Germline loops: CDR1 LGHNT, CDR2 FRNRAP. Study-level points and caveats: Links between repertoire features and CVID complications were heterogeneity-limited.

This sequence was found in a person between 18 and 70 years old in good health. This chain joins TRBV12-5 and TRBJ2-1; D might be TRBD1 (5 bases). The sample taken for sequencing was peripheral blood mononuclear cells. CDR3 DNA, as far as it was read: TGTGCTAGTGGTTTGGTACTGGGCAGGGATTACAATGAG. It encodes CASGLVLGRDYNE. The CDR3 in its entirety is CASGLVLGRDYNEQFF.